What follows is one T cell receptor (beta chain) and its context. What it binds is not known. The sample originates from a study of cytomegalovirus exposure and HLA in healthy donors. Findings and limits, study-wide: Presence/absence analyses treated sequencing depth as roughly uniform across donors. Earlier findings revealed that most TCR beta V segments proved productive either about 87% or about 30% of the time.

PCR was performed using 60 Vbeta and 13 Jbeta primers. In the original workflow: Roughly 10 million shared chains were among some 80 million unique TCR beta chains counted in a later analysis. This table comes from immunoSEQ multiplex PCR, and its TCRdb copy is limited to in-frame clones, with some not included. From that table come the V and J calls and clone size; the DNA was used to work out D and trimming. The sample shows about 120,000 clones, around three quarters of them seen only once. This CDR3 is built from 14 residues. V was clipped by 9 bases and J by 8 bases; unmatched bases: 11. The germline gives CDR1 MNHEY, CDR2 SMNVEV (reference sequence).

The chain carries TRBV27 and TRBJ1-4; 8 bases agree with TRBD1. This TCR was recovered from a man aged 30-40 years in good health and CMV-seronegative. The sample taken for sequencing was PBMCs. The CDR3, as DNA: TGTGCCAGTAGAGGGACAGGTCTAGGAGAAAAACTGTTTTTT. Translating gives CASRGTGLGEKLFF.